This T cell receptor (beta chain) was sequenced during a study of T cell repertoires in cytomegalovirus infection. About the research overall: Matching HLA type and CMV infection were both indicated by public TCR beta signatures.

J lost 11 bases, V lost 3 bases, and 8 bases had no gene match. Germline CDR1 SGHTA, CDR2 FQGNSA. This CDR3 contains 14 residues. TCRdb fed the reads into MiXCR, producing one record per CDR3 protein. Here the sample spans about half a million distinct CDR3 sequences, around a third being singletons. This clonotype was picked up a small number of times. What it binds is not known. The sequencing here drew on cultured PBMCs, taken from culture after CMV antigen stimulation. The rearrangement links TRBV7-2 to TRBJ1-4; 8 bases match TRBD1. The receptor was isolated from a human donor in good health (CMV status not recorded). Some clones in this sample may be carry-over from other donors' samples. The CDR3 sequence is CASSFDRGVGKLFF. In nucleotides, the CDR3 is TGTGCCAGCAGCTTTGACAGGGGAGTGGGCAAACTGTTTTTT. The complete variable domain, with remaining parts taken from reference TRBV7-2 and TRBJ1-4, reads GAGVSQSPSNKVTEKGKDVELRCDPISGHTALYWYRQSLGQGLEFLIYFQGNSAPDKSGLPSDRFSAERTGGSVSTLTIQRTQQEDSAVYLCASSFDRGVGKLFFGSGTQLSVL.